These 10 T cell receptor beta chains came from one sample sequenced in a study of cytomegalovirus exposure and HLA in healthy donors. The PCR made use of 60 Vbeta and 13 Jbeta primers. Some clones are missing from TCRdb's copy, which holds only in-frame ones; the method was immunoSEQ multiplex PCR. The top ten hold roughly 2.6% of the sample, which has about 86,000 clones, around four fifths seen once. Sequencing was performed on PBMCs. The origin of the receptors is a male donor in good health and CMV-seropositive.

The chain combines TRBV28 with TRBJ1-2; 10 bases are shared with TRBD1. The CDR3 extends over 15 amino acids. CDR1 is MDHEN, CDR2 SYDVKM, per germline. The V segment lost 5 bases and the J segment 8 bases; nucleotides outside the gene matches: 11. The CDR3 coding sequence is TGTGCCAGCAGTCCATCTCCGGGACAGGGGCACGGCTACACCTTC. Its protein is CASSPSPGQGHGYTF.

V gene TRBV5-4 combines with J gene TRBJ2-3; 8 bases fit TRBD2. V was pared by 7 bases and J by 3 bases, with 10 bases of the junction left unmatched. The CDR3 contains 15 residues. Looked up from germline, CDR1 is SGHNT and CDR2 is YYREEE (reference sequence). DNA for the CDR3: TGTGCCAGCGGGAGAGAGACTAGCGTAACAGATACGCAGTATTTT. Protein: CASGRETSVTDTQYF. Based on the CDR3 plus reference TRBV5-4 and TRBJ2-3, the full variable domain is ETGVTQSPTHLIKTRGQQVTLRCSSQSGHNTVSWYQQALGQGPQFIFQYYREEENGRGNFPPRFSGLQFPNYSSELNVNALELDDSALYLCASGRETSVTDTQYFGPGTRLTVL.

The chain has TRBV11-2 and TRBJ2-5; tentative D call: TRBD1 (5 bases). Trimming pared 1 base from V and 4 bases from J, leaving 13 bases between. The CDR3 loop spans 15 amino acids. Germline V gene lookup returns CDR1 SGHAT and CDR2 FQNNGV. For the CDR3, the DNA is TGTGCCAGCAGCTTAGTGTTGGGGCTCAGAGAGACCCAGTACTTC. This encodes CASSLVLGLRETQYF. The full variable domain, with the rest looked up from reference TRBV11-2 and TRBJ2-5, is EAGVAQSPRYKIIEKRQSVAFWCNPISGHATLYWYQQILGQGPKLLIQFQNNGVVDDSQLPKDRFSAERLKGVDSTLKIQPAKLEDSAVYLCASSLVLGLRETQYFGPGTRLLVL.

The V gene is TRBV7-9, the J gene TRBJ2-7; maybe TRBD2 (5 bases). Trimming stripped 1 base from V and 0 bases from J, with 10 bases between. Germline V gene lookup returns CDR1 SEHNR and CDR2 FQNEAQ (reference sequence). This CDR3 has 15 residues. The CDR3 region is CASSLGPGSSYEQYF. The CDR3 bases are TGTGCCAGCAGCTTAGGACCGGGAAGCTCCTACGAGCAGTACTTC.

The chain uses TRBV5-4 and TRBJ2-2; 9 bases are a match to TRBD1. V trimming: 4 bases; J trimming: 2 bases; junction bases outside the gene matches: 3. Germline values: CDR1 SGHNT, CDR2 YYREEE (reference sequence). The CDR3 runs to 15 residues. CDR3 protein: CASSRGQGNTGELFF. In DNA form, the CDR3 reads TGTGCCAGCAGCAGGGGACAGGGAAACACCGGGGAGCTGTTTTTT. The variable domain in full, completed from reference TRBV5-4 and TRBJ2-2, reads ETGVTQSPTHLIKTRGQQVTLRCSSQSGHNTVSWYQQALGQGPQFIFQYYREEENGRGNFPPRFSGLQFPNYSSELNVNALELDDSALYLCASSRGQGNTGELFFGEGSRLTVL.

The chain is built from TRBV7-3 and TRBJ2-5; TRBD2 aligns across 12 bases. J lost 4 bases, V lost 4 bases, and 1 base had no gene match. Germline CDR1 reads SGHTA; CDR2 reads FQGTGA. The CDR3 length is 14 residues. The DNA for the CDR3 is TGTGCCAGCAGCTCGGGACTAGCGGGAGAGACCCAGTACTTC. It specifies CASSSGLAGETQYF.

The V and J genes are TRBV5-6 and TRBJ2-2, with D maybe TRBD2 (6 bases). Germline V lookup: CDR1 SGHDT, CDR2 YYEEEE. V gave up 4 bases and J gave up 0 bases, with 10 bases separating them. CDR3 length equals 15 residues. The CDR3 spells CASSPWGANTGELFF. DNA of the CDR3: TGTGCCAGCAGCCCCTGGGGGGCGAACACCGGGGAGCTGTTTTTT. Full variable domain (outside the CDR3, taken from reference TRBV5-6 and TRBJ2-2): DAGVTQSPTHLIKTRGQQVTLRCSPKSGHDTVSWYQQALGQGPQFIFQYYEEEERQRGNFPDRFSGHQFPNYSSELNVNALLLGDSALYLCASSPWGANTGELFFGEGSRLTVL.

The chain joins TRBV13 to TRBJ2-1; perhaps TRBD1 as D (6 bases). Germline V CDR1 and CDR2: PRHDT, FYEKMQ (reference sequence). Trimming took off 7 bases at V and 2 bases at J, with 15 bases between the two ends. The CDR3 consists of 15 residues. The CDR3 DNA sequence: TGTGCCAGCATCCACCGAGGGGGACCCTACAATGAGCAGTTCTTC. This gives the protein CASIHRGGPYNEQFF.

This rearrangement joins TRBV15 to TRBJ1-1; D ambiguous. The germline V gene encodes CDR1 LNHNV and CDR2 YYDKDF (reference sequence). The V end was cut by 0 bases, the J end by 4 bases, with 12 bases between. This CDR3 has 15 amino acids. DNA for the CDR3: TGTGCCACCAGCAGAGATCCCCTTGGGAGCACTGAAGCTTTCTTT. This translates into CATSRDPLGSTEAFF. Looking up the rest from reference TRBV15 and TRBJ1-1 gives the full variable domain: DAMVIQNPRYQVTQFGKPVTLSCSQTLNHNVMYWYQQKSSQAPKLLFHYYDKDFNNEADTPDNFQSRRPNTSFCFLDIRSPGLGDTAMYLCATSRDPLGSTEAFFGQGTRLTVV.

The chain links TRBV9 to TRBJ2-3; 13 bases line up with TRBD2. Per the germline V gene, CDR1 is SGDLS and CDR2 is YYNGEE. This CDR3 contains 14 residues. The V and J ends lost 3 bases and 6 bases, in that order; junction bases with no gene match: 1. This CDR3 reads CASSETSGRDTQYF. The CDR3, as DNA: TGTGCCAGCAGCGAGACTAGCGGGAGGGATACGCAGTATTTT. Based on the CDR3 plus reference TRBV9 and TRBJ2-3, the full variable domain is DSGVTQTPKHLITATGQRVTLRCSPRSGDLSVYWYQQSLDQGLQFLIQYYNGEERAKGNILERFSAQQFPDLHSELNLSSLELGDSALYFCASSETSGRDTQYFGPGTRLTVL.